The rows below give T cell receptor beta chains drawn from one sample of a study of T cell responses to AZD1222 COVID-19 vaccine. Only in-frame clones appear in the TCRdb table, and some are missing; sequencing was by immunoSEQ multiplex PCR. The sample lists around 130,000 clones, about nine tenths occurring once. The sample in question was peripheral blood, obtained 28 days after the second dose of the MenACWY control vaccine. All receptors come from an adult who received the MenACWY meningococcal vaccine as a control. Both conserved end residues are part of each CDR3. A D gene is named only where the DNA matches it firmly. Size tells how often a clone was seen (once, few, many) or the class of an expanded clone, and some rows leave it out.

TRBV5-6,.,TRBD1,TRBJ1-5,CASVDRGSQPQHF,TGTGCCAGCGTCGACAGGGGTAGTCAGCCCCAGCATTTT
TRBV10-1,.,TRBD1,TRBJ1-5,CASRFRDRGLCNQPQHF,TGCGCCAGCAGATTCCGGGACAGGGGGCTTTGCAATCAGCCCCAGCATTTT
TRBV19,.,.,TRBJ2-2,CASSTGQRGITGELFF,TGTGCCAGTAGTACCGGACAAAGGGGGATCACCGGGGAGCTGTTTTTT
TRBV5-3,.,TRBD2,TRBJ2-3,CARSRSAGGPCTDTQYF,TGTGCCAGAAGCCGCTCGGCGGGAGGGCCCTGCACAGATACGCAGTATTTT
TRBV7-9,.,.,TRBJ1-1,CASSPRDRSLANTEAFF,TGTGCCAGCAGCCCCAGGGACCGTAGCCTGGCGAACACTGAAGCTTTCTTT
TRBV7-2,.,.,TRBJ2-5,CASSLFVAETQYF,TGTGCCAGCAGCTTATTTGTGGCCGAGACCCAGTACTTC
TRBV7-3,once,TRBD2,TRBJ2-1,CASSLTLAAYNEQFF,TGTGCCAGCAGCTTAACACTAGCGGCCTACAATGAGCAGTTCTTC
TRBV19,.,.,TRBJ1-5,CASSTGDYRSNQPQHF,TGTGCCAGTAGCACGGGGGACTACAGGTCAAATCAGCCCCAGCATTTT
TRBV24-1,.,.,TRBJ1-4,CATSDSGGREKLFF,TGTGCCACCAGTGATTCTGGGGGCCGAGAAAAACTGTTTTTT
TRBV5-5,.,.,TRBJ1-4,CASSRTGQSPEKLFF,TGTGCCAGCAGCCGGACTGGACAGAGCCCTGAAAAACTGTTTTTT
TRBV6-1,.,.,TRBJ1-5,CASSEHPPSEQPQHF,TGTGCCAGCAGTGAGCATCCTCCCTCGGAACAGCCCCAGCATTTT
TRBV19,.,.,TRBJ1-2,CASSRSDGHYGYTF,TGTGCCAGTAGTAGGTCGGACGGACACTATGGCTACACCTTC
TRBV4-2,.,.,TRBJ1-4,CASSQDRTNGNEKLFF,TGTGCCAGCAGCCAAGATCGGACGAACGGTAATGAAAAACTGTTTTTT